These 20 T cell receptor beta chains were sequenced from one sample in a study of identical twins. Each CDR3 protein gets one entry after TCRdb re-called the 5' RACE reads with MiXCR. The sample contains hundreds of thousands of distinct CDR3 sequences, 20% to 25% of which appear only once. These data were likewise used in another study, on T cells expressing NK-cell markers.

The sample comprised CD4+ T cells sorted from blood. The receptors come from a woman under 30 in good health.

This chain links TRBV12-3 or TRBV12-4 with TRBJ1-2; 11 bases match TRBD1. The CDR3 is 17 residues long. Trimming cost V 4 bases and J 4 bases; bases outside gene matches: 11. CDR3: CASSSHGTGGLSYGYTF. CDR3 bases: TGTGCCAGCAGTTCTCACGGGACAGGGGGGTTGAGCTATGGCTACACCTTC.

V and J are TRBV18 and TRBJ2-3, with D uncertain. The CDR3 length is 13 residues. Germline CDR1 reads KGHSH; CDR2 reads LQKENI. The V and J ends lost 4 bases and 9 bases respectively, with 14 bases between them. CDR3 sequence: CASSQDIGSTQYF. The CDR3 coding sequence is TGTGCCAGCTCACAAGATATCGGTAGCACGCAGTATTTT.

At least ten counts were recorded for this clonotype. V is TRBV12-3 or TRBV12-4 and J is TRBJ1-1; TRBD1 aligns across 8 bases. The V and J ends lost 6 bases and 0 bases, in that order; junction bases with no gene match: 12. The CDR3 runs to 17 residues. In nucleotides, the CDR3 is TGTGCCAGCAGGGGGGACAGGTTAATTTGGATGAACACTGAAGCTTTCTTT. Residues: CASRGDRLIWMNTEAFF.

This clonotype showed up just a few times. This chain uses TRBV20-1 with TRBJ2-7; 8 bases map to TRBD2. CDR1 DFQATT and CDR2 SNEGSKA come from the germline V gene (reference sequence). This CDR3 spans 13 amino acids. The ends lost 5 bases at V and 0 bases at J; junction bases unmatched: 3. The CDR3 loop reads CSALSGNSYEQYF. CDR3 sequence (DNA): TGCAGTGCTCTTAGCGGGAACTCCTACGAGCAGTACTTC.

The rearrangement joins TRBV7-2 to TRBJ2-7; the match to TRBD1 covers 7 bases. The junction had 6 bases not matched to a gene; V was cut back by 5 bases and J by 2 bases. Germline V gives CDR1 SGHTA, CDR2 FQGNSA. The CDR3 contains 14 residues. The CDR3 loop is CASSRTGSAYEQYF. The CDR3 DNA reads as TGTGCCAGCAGCCGGACAGGATCAGCCTACGAGCAGTACTTC. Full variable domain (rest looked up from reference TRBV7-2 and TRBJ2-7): GAGVSQSPSNKVTEKGKDVELRCDPISGHTALYWYRQSLGQGLEFLIYFQGNSAPDKSGLPSDRFSAERTGGSVSTLTIQRTQQEDSAVYLCASSRTGSAYEQYFGPGTRLTVT.

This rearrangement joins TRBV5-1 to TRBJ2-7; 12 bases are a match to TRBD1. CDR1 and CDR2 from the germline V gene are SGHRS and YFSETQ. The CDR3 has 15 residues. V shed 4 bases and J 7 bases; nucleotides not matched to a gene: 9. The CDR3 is CASSQAGTGGEEQYF. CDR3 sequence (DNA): TGCGCCAGCAGCCAAGCCGGGACAGGGGGCGAGGAGCAGTACTTC.

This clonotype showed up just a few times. The CDR3: CATSRKDGRETQYF. The CDR3 DNA reads TGTGCCACCAGCAGAAAGGACGGTAGAGAGACCCAGTACTTC. The chain combines TRBV15 with TRBJ2-5; no reliable D call. The V end was cut by 2 bases, the J end by 4 bases, with 11 bases between. Germline V gene lookup returns CDR1 LNHNV and CDR2 YYDKDF (reference sequence). The CDR3 covers 14 residues.

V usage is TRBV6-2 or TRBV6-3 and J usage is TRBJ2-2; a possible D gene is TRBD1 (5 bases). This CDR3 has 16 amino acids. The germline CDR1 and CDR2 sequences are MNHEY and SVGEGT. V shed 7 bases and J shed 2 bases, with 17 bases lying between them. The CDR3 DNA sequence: TGTGCCAGCAACTCCCCGCGCAGGGCAAACACCGGGGAGCTGTTTTTT. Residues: CASNSPRRANTGELFF.

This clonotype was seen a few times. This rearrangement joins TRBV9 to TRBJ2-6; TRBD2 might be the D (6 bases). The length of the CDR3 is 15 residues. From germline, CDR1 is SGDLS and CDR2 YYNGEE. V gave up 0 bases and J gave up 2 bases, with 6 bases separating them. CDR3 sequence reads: CASSVGRAGANVLTF. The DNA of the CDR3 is TGTGCCAGCAGCGTAGGGAGGGCTGGGGCCAACGTCCTGACTTTC. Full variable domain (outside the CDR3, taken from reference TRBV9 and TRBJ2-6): DSGVTQTPKHLITATGQRVTLRCSPRSGDLSVYWYQQSLDQGLQFLIQYYNGEERAKGNILERFSAQQFPDLHSELNLSSLELGDSALYFCASSVGRAGANVLTFGAGSRLTVL.

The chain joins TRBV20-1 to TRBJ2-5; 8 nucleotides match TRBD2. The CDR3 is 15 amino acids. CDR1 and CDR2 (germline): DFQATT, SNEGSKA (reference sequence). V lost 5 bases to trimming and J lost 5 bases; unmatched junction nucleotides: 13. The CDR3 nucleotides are TGCAGTGCTCGGGAGGTAGCGGGGCCCCGGGAGACCCAGTACTTC. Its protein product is CSAREVAGPRETQYF.

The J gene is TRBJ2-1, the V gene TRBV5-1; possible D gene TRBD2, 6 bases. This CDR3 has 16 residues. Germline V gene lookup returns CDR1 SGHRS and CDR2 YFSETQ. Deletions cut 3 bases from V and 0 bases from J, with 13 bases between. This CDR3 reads CASSYAMTSSYNEQFF. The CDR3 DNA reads TGCGCCAGCAGCTACGCCATGACTAGCTCCTACAATGAGCAGTTCTTC.

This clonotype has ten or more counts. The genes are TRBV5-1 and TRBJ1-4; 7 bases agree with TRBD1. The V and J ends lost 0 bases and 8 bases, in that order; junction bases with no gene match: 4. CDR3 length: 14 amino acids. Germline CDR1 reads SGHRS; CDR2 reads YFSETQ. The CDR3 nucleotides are TGCGCCAGCAGCTTGGGACAGGGCGAGGAAAAACTGTTTTTT. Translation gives CASSLGQGEEKLFF.

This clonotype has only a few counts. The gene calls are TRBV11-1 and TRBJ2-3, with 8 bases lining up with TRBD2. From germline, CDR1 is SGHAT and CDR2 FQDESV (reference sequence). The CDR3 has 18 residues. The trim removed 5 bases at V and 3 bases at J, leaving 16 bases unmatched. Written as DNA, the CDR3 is TGTGCCAGCAGCCCCGGGGGAGCGGGAGAAGTCGCAACAGATACGCAGTATTTT. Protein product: CASSPGGAGEVATDTQYF.

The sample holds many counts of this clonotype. CDR3 DNA sequence: TGTGCCAGCAGCCAAGAACAGAGGGGAAACACCATATATTTT. This translates into CASSQEQRGNTIYF. This chain joins TRBV4-2 and TRBJ1-3; D unclear. Trimming removed 0 bases from V and 4 bases from J, with 7 bases in between. CDR3 length: 14 residues. Looked up from germline, CDR1 is LGHNA and CDR2 is YNFKEQ.

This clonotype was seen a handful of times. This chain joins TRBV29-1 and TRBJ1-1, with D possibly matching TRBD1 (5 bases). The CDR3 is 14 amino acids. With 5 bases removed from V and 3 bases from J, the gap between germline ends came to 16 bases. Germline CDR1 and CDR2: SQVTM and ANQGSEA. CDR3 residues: CSVSGLLRDTEAFF. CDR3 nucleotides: TGCAGCGTTTCGGGACTTCTTCGCGACACTGAAGCTTTCTTT.

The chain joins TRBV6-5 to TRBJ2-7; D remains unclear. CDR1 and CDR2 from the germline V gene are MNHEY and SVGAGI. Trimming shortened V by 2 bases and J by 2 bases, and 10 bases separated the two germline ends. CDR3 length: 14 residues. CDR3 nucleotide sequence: TGTGCCAGCAGTTACGATTGGGCCACCTACGAGCAGTACTTC. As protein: CASSYDWATYEQYF.

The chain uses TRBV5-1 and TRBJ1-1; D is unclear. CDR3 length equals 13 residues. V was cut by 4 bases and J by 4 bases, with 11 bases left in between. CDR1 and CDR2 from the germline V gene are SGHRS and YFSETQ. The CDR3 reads CASSVQEATEAFF. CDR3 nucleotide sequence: TGCGCCAGCAGCGTGCAGGAGGCCACTGAAGCTTTCTTT. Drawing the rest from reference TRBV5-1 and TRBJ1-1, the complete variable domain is KAGVTQTPRYLIKTRGQQVTLSCSPISGHRSVSWYQQTPGQGLQFLFEYFSETQRNKGNFPGRFSGRQFSNSRSEMNVSTLELGDSALYLCASSVQEATEAFFGQGTRLTVV.

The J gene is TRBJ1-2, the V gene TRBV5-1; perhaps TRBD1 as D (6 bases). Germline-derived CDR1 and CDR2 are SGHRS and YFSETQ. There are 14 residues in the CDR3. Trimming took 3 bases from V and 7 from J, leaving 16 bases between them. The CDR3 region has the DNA TGCGCCAGCAGCTCTTTACAGGGTTCAGGTGGCTACACCTTC. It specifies CASSSLQGSGGYTF.

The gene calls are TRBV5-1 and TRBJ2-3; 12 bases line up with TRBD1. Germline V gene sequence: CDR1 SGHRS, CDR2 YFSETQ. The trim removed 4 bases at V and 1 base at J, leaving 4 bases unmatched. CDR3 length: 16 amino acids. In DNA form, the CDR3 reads TGCGCCAGCAGCGCCGGGGACAGGGGGCGCACAGATACGCAGTATTTT. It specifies CASSAGDRGRTDTQYF.

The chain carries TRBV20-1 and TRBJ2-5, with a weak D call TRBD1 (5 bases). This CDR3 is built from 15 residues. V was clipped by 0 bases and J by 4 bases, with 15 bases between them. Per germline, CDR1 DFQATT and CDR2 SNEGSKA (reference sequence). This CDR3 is CSARDGRGSGETQYF. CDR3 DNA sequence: TGCAGTGCTAGAGATGGAAGGGGCTCGGGAGAGACCCAGTACTTC.